The present entry profiles one T cell receptor beta chain with its context. The antigen remains undetermined. Germline CDR1 LNHNV, CDR2 YYDKDF (reference sequence). The CDR3 covers 14 residues. V lost 5 bases, J lost 2 bases, and 0 bases stayed unmatched. The source of the sample is a study of cytotoxic CD8 clonotypes in ibrutinib-treated CLL. The overall study: After a median of about 70 months, 14 patients stayed remitted and some twelve progressed; responses had been partial in some 24 and complete in 2. Study outcomes and limitations: Under treatment, the uncommon public clonotypes either contracted or remained stable.

Targeted sequencing depth ranged from 1 in 200,000 to 1 in 1 million T cells. The table came from immunoSEQ multiplex PCR; TCRdb's copy has only in-frame clones and leaves some out. The sample gives over 200,000 clones, just over 70% of which show up once; about 6% is in the top ten. The sample was PBMCs, taken after 12 months of ibrutinib treatment. V gene TRBV15 combines with J gene TRBJ2-6, with 7 positions matching TRBD2. The TCR comes from a human donor with chronic lymphocytic leukemia. The DNA of the CDR3 is TGTGCCACCAGCCGGGGGGCTGGGGCCAACGTCCTGACTTTC. Its protein is CATSRGAGANVLTF.